A single sample gave rise to the 30 T cell receptor beta chains below, sequenced in a study of T-cell memory formation after mild COVID-19. Via MiXCR, TCRdb re-called the 5' RACE reads, giving one row per CDR3 protein. The sample includes around 420,000 distinct CDR3 sequences, 20% to 25% of them seen just once. Sequencing was carried out using PBMCs or a T cell subset sorted from them (not recorded which). These TCRs come from an adult woman who had mild COVID-19 (a few samples of this study predate the infection). Cell type and time point are not known.

This clonotype showed up just a few times. V gene TRBV7-6 combines with J gene TRBJ2-3; TRBD1 agrees at 12 bases. The CDR3 has 18 residues. CDR1 SGHVS and CDR2 FNYEAQ come from the germline V gene. Trimming cost V 3 bases and J 6 bases; bases outside gene matches: 13. For the CDR3, the DNA is TGTGCCAGCAGCTTTAGACCCCGGGACAGGGGGCGTCAGGATACGCAGTATTTT. The encoded protein is CASSFRPRDRGRQDTQYF. Variable domain in full (rest from reference TRBV7-6 and TRBJ2-3): GAGVSQSPRYKVTKRGQDVALRCDPISGHVSLYWYRQALGQGPEFLTYFNYEAQQDKSGLPNDRFSAERPEGSISTLTIQRTEQRDSAMYRCASSFRPRDRGRQDTQYFGPGTRLTVL.

This sequence joins TRBV5-1 and TRBJ2-2; D possibly corresponds to TRBD2 (6 bases). Trimming took off 4 bases at V and 2 bases at J, with 9 bases between the two ends. CDR1 and CDR2 (germline): SGHRS, YFSETQ. This CDR3 region has 14 residues. The CDR3, as DNA: TGCGCCAGCAGCAGGGACTCTAACACCGGGGAGCTGTTTTTT. Translated: CASSRDSNTGELFF. The full variable domain, its missing parts supplied by reference TRBV5-1 and TRBJ2-2, is KAGVTQTPRYLIKTRGQQVTLSCSPISGHRSVSWYQQTPGQGLQFLFEYFSETQRNKGNFPGRFSGRQFSNSRSEMNVSTLELGDSALYLCASSRDSNTGELFFGEGSRLTVL.

The chain employs TRBV16 and TRBJ1-2; unclear D gene. Germline V CDR1 and CDR2: KGHSY, FQNENV. V lost 0 bases and J lost 8, with 16 bases in between. This CDR3 comprises 15 residues. In nucleotides, the CDR3 is TGTGCCAGCAGCCAATCGCGAACACCCGGGCGGGGCTACACCTTC. Protein sequence: CASSQSRTPGRGYTF.

This clonotype was observed a handful of times. This sequence joins TRBV12-3 or TRBV12-4 and TRBJ1-5, with 9 nucleotides matching TRBD1. The CDR3 is 15 amino acids. V was clipped by 4 bases and J by 3 bases; unmatched bases: 4. The CDR3 DNA reads TGTGCCAGCAGTTGGACAGGGGAGAACAATCAGCCCCAGCATTTT. As protein: CASSWTGENNQPQHF.

This clonotype was counted only a few times. This rearrangement joins TRBV24-1 to TRBJ2-3; D possibly corresponds to TRBD2 (7 bases). Trimming took 1 base from V and 4 from J, leaving 11 bases between them. Germline lookup yields CDR1 KGHDR and CDR2 SFDVKD. This CDR3 comprises 15 residues. The DNA for the CDR3 is TGTGCCACCAGTGATTTAAGAGGGGGGGCAGATACGCAGTATTTT. It translates to CATSDLRGGADTQYF.

The genes are TRBV20-1 and TRBJ2-7, with D unresolved. In germline, CDR1 is DFQATT, CDR2 SNEGSKA (reference sequence). Trimming shortened V by 4 bases and J by 4 bases, and 11 bases separated the two germline ends. The CDR3 has 12 residues. For the CDR3, the DNA is TGCAGTGCTAACGGTGGTCGGTACGAGCAGTACTTC. Translated: CSANGGRYEQYF.

The rearrangement uses TRBV30 and TRBJ2-3; 8 bases map to TRBD2. J gave up 2 bases and V 2 bases, and 15 bases lay outside the gene matches. The CDR3 has 18 residues. Germline V gives CDR1 GTSNPN, CDR2 SVGIG (reference sequence). DNA for the CDR3: TGTGCCTGGAGTAAACCCGGATCTGCGGGGGGCTTCACAGATACGCAGTATTTT. Its protein is CAWSKPGSAGGFTDTQYF.

This clonotype was counted a few times. V gene TRBV27 combines with J gene TRBJ1-6; tentatively, D is TRBD1 (5 bases). Trimming pared 5 bases from V and 14 bases from J, leaving 22 bases between. This CDR3 has 15 residues. CDR1 is MNHEY and CDR2 is SMNVEV in the germline V gene (reference sequence). Written as DNA, the CDR3 is TGTGCCAGCAGTCTGCTCGGGACTTCGGGGGGAGCCCTCCACTTT. Residues: CASSLLGTSGGALHF.

This clonotype turned up a few times. V and J are TRBV2 and TRBJ2-3, with D unresolved. From germline, CDR1 is SNHLY and CDR2 FYNNEI. This CDR3 contains 11 residues. V lost 5 bases and J 5 bases, leaving 5 bases between the germline ends. CDR3 in amino acids: CASSSKDTQYF. The DNA for the CDR3 is TGTGCCAGCAGTTCAAAAGATACGCAGTATTTT.

This clonotype was observed a few times. The rearrangement uses TRBV6-6 and TRBJ1-2; D ambiguous. Trimming shortened V by 7 bases and J by 2 bases, and 11 bases separated the two germline ends. The CDR3 has 13 residues. The germline gives CDR1 MNHNY, CDR2 SVGAGI (reference sequence). The CDR3 sequence: CASNPHGNYGYTF. The CDR3 coding sequence is TGTGCCAGCAACCCTCATGGAAACTATGGCTACACCTTC.

This clonotype was found a few times. The V call is TRBV27, the J call TRBJ2-7; 9 bases map to TRBD2. J gave up 0 bases and V 5 bases, and 5 bases lay outside the gene matches. This CDR3 is built from 15 residues. Per the germline V gene, CDR1 is MNHEY and CDR2 is SMNVEV (reference sequence). The CDR3 loop is CASSPSGRPSYEQYF. CDR3 bases: TGTGCCAGCAGTCCGAGCGGGAGGCCCTCCTACGAGCAGTACTTC.

This clonotype has only a few counts. V and J are TRBV30 and TRBJ1-2; D not certain. The CDR3 sequence is 8 residues long. Germline values: CDR1 GTSNPN, CDR2 SVGIG (reference sequence). Trimming shortened V by 7 bases and J by 4 bases, and 1 base separated the two germline ends. DNA of the CDR3: TGTGCCTCCTATGGCTACACCTTC. Its translation is CASYGYTF.

The chain couples TRBV6-6 to TRBJ1-5; D unresolved. Trimming cost V 2 bases and J 6 bases, with 14 bases left between them. The CDR3 has 15 amino acids. Germline V gene lookup returns CDR1 MNHNY and CDR2 SVGAGI (reference sequence). Written as DNA, the CDR3 is TGTGCCAGCAGTTACATCAGTGGGGTTGCTCAGCCCCAGCATTTT. As protein: CASSYISGVAQPQHF.

The chain carries TRBV5-6 and TRBJ2-5, with TRBD2 identical over 12 bases. The length of the CDR3 is 15 residues. Germline CDR1 is SGHDT and CDR2 is YYEEEE. The trim removed 4 bases at V and 8 bases at J, leaving 9 bases unmatched. The chain's CDR3 is CASSALAGGLGTQYF. As DNA, the CDR3 is TGTGCCAGCAGCGCACTAGCGGGGGGCCTTGGAACCCAGTACTTC.

J is TRBJ2-7 and V is TRBV19; a possible D gene is TRBD1 (5 bases). The V and J ends lost 0 bases and 0 bases respectively, with 9 bases between them. Per the germline V gene, CDR1 is LNHDA and CDR2 is SQIVND (reference sequence). The CDR3 sequence is 15 residues long. The CDR3 sequence is CASSIEHRSSYEQYF. The DNA of the CDR3 is TGTGCCAGTAGTATAGAGCACAGGAGCTCCTACGAGCAGTACTTC.

This clonotype was detected only once. The chain joins TRBV3-1 to TRBJ1-2; no clear D gene. The V gene lost 2 bases and the J gene lost 3 bases, with 4 bases spanning the gap. In germline, CDR1 is LGHDT, CDR2 YNNKEL (reference sequence). This CDR3 contains 12 residues. This CDR3 is CASSQPYYGYTF. For the CDR3, the DNA is TGTGCCAGCAGCCAACCTTACTATGGCTACACCTTC. Based on the CDR3 plus reference TRBV3-1 and TRBJ1-2, the full variable domain is DTAVSQTPKYLVTQMGNDKSIKCEQNLGHDTMYWYKQDSKKFLKIMFSYNNKELIINETVPNRFSPKSPDKAHLNLHINSLELGDSAVYFCASSQPYYGYTFGSGTRLTVV.

V usage is TRBV4-1 and J usage is TRBJ2-7; 16 positions agree with TRBD2. Germline V CDR1 and CDR2: MGHRA, YSYEKL. V trimming: 4 bases; J trimming: 0 bases; junction bases outside the gene matches: 6. The CDR3 length is 18 residues. The CDR3 DNA sequence: TGCGCCAGCAGCCTGGGACTAGCGGGGGGGAGGAGCTCCTACGAGCAGTACTTC. It encodes CASSLGLAGGRSSYEQYF.

The J gene is TRBJ2-7, the V gene TRBV20-1, with a possible D match to TRBD2 (5 bases). With 1 base removed from V and 3 bases from J, the gap between germline ends came to 10 bases. This CDR3 comprises 13 residues. CDR1 and CDR2 (germline): DFQATT, SNEGSKA (reference sequence). CDR3: CSARVGGFYEQYF. In nucleotides, the CDR3 is TGCAGTGCTAGAGTCGGAGGATTCTACGAGCAGTACTTC.

The CDR3 region is CASSVRTGPYGTQYF. The CDR3 DNA reads TGTGCCAGCAGTGTGAGGACAGGGCCTTACGGTACGCAGTATTTT. This chain links TRBV2 with TRBJ2-3; 8 positions agree with TRBD1. The germline V gene encodes CDR1 SNHLY and CDR2 FYNNEI. This CDR3 has 15 amino acids. The V and J ends lost 4 bases and 8 bases, in that order; junction bases with no gene match: 11. Full variable domain (rest looked up from reference TRBV2 and TRBJ2-3): EPEVTQTPSHQVTQMGQEVILRCVPISNHLYFYWYRQILGQKVEFLVSFYNNEISEKSEIFDDQFSVERPDGSNFTLKIRSTKLEDSAMYFCASSVRTGPYGTQYFGPGTRLTVL.

In this sample, this clonotype turned up a few times. The rearrangement links TRBV20-1 to TRBJ2-5; D gene uncertain. Germline assignment: CDR1 DFQATT and CDR2 SNEGSKA (reference sequence). Trimming left V 6 bases short and J 5 bases short, with 7 bases between. This CDR3 spans 10 amino acids. CDR3 residues: CSAERETQYF. Written as DNA, the CDR3 is TGCAGTGCGGAACGGGAGACCCAGTACTTC.

The CDR3, as DNA: TGTGCCAGCAGTTATGGACAGGGCCTTAACTATGGCTACACCTTC. This sequence encodes CASSYGQGLNYGYTF. The rearrangement uses TRBV6-5 and TRBJ1-2; 8 nucleotides align to TRBD1. The trim removed 3 bases at V and 1 base at J, leaving 4 bases unmatched. This CDR3 is 15 amino acids long. Germline CDR1 MNHEY, CDR2 SVGAGI.

This clonotype was seen a few times. The V and J genes are TRBV7-2 and TRBJ2-1; D is uncertain. CDR1 and CDR2 from the germline V gene are SGHTA and FQGNSA. The CDR3 is 11 amino acids. The V gene lost 2 bases and the J gene lost 9 bases, with 5 bases spanning the gap. The CDR3 reads CASSLYGEQFF. In DNA, the CDR3 is TGTGCCAGCAGCTTATACGGTGAGCAGTTCTTC.

This sequence joins TRBV7-2 and TRBJ2-6, with a weak D call TRBD2 (5 bases). This CDR3 contains 17 residues. CDR1 and CDR2 (germline): SGHTA, FQGNSA. Trimming took off 5 bases at V and 0 bases at J, with 14 bases between the two ends. The CDR3 DNA sequence: TGTGCCAGCAGCCCCCCTTCGGGGAGCTCTGGGGCCAACGTCCTGACTTTC. Encoded protein: CASSPPSGSSGANVLTF.

The rearrangement links TRBV29-1 to TRBJ2-5, with a possible D match to TRBD2 (5 bases). This CDR3 has 16 residues. Per the germline V gene, CDR1 is SQVTM and CDR2 is ANQGSEA. Trimming stripped 2 bases from V and 5 bases from J, with 21 bases between. The CDR3 DNA sequence: TGCAGCGTTGAATCGGGATTCTACGGTCTCTCGGAGACCCAGTACTTC. Protein product: CSVESGFYGLSETQYF.

A few counts support this clonotype. V gene TRBV4-3 combines with J gene TRBJ1-6; D remains ambiguous. Germline CDR1 and CDR2: LGHNA and YSLEER. V was trimmed by 6 bases and J by 5 bases, leaving 14 bases between them. This CDR3 is built from 15 residues. The CDR3 DNA sequence: TGCGCCAGCAGTCTTAGGAGTTCCGATAATTCACCCCTCCACTTT. Its protein is CASSLRSSDNSPLHF.

This clonotype was recorded a few times. V is TRBV7-2 and J is TRBJ2-2, with unresolved D. Germline V gene sequence: CDR1 SGHTA, CDR2 FQGNSA. This CDR3 contains 16 residues. V was cut by 8 bases and J by 2 bases, with 18 bases left in between. This chain's CDR3 is CASPELGAPNTGELFF. CDR3 nucleotide sequence: TGTGCCAGCCCCGAGCTTGGAGCACCCAACACCGGGGAGCTGTTTTTT.

CDR3 in amino acids: CASSPAGDNEQFF. The CDR3 region has the DNA TGTGCCAGCAGCCCCGCTGGGGACAATGAGCAGTTCTTC. This chain uses TRBV13 with TRBJ2-1; D not certain. Germline V gene data show CDR1 as PRHDT and CDR2 as FYEKMQ (reference sequence). This CDR3 is 13 amino acids long. V gave up 5 bases and J gave up 5 bases, with 10 bases separating them. The whole variable domain, remainder taken from reference TRBV13 and TRBJ2-1, is AAGVIQSPRHLIKEKRETATLKCYPIPRHDTVYWYQQGPGQDPQFLISFYEKMQSDKGSIPDRFSAQQFSDYHSELNMSSLELGDSALYFCASSPAGDNEQFFGPGTRLTVL.

The gene calls are TRBV4-1 and TRBJ1-2; weak D call: TRBD1 (5 bases). V lost 4 bases, J lost 12 bases, and 18 bases lay in between. The CDR3 totals 13 residues. Germline loops: CDR1 MGHRA, CDR2 YSYEKL. As DNA, the CDR3 is TGCGCCAGCAGCCCTGAGGACAAGTCATCTCACACCTTC. Translated, it gives CASSPEDKSSHTF.

This clonotype was counted only a few times. The chain joins TRBV7-9 to TRBJ2-3; 7 positions agree with TRBD2. Germline CDR1 and CDR2: SEHNR and FQNEAQ (reference sequence). CDR3 size: 15 residues. The junction had 9 bases not matched to a gene; V was cut back by 5 bases and J by 4 bases. The DNA of the CDR3 is TGTGCCAGCAGCGAGGGAGGGAGTTGGGCAGATACGCAGTATTTT. This codes for CASSEGGSWADTQYF.

This rearrangement joins TRBV9 to TRBJ1-6; 8 bases match TRBD1. V lost 1 base to trimming and J lost 10 bases; unmatched junction nucleotides: 10. Germline lookup yields CDR1 SGDLS and CDR2 YYNGEE. There are 16 residues in the CDR3. CDR3 DNA: TGTGCCAGCAGCGTACATGAGCGAACAGGGGGATCACCCCTCCACTTT. It translates to CASSVHERTGGSPLHF.